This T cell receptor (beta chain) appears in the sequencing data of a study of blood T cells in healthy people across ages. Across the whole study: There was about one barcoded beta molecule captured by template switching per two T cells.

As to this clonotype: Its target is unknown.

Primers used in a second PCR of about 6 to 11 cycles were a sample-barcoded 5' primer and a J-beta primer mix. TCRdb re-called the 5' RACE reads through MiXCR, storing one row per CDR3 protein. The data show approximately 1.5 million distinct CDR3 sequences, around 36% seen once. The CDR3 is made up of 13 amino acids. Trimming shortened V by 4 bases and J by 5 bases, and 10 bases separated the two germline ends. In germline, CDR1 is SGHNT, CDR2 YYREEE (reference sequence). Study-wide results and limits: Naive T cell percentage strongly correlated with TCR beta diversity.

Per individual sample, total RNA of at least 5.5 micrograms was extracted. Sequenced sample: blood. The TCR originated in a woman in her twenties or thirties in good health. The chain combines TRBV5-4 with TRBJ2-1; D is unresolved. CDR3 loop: CASSMRSDNEQFF. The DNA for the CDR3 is TGTGCCAGCAGCATGAGAAGCGACAATGAGCAGTTCTTC.